Below, 5 T cell receptor beta chains from the same sample are listed, as sequenced in a study of tumor and adjacent non-tumor tissue in lung cancer. A modified ARM-PCR protocol with three rounds of nested PCR amplified TCRbeta. MiXCR was run by TCRdb on the multiplex PCR reads, yielding one entry per CDR3 protein. Of 200,000 to 250,000 distinct CDR3 sequences listed, 60% to 85% are singletons. This sample's RNA came from whole unsorted tissue. The sample was lung tumor tissue. Source of these receptors: a man aged 60 to 75 with non-small cell lung cancer.

At least ten counts were recorded for this clonotype. The chain joins TRBV6-2 or TRBV6-3 to TRBJ2-1; D may be TRBD2 (6 bases). Germline assignment: CDR1 MNHEY and CDR2 SVGEGT. Trimming cost V 2 bases and J 10 bases, with 18 bases left between them. The CDR3 spans 15 residues. The CDR3 region is CASSYQTTSRKEQFF. In DNA form, the CDR3 reads TGTGCCAGCAGTTACCAGACCACTAGCCGGAAAGAGCAGTTCTTC.

This clonotype was counted once. The V gene is TRBV12-3 or TRBV12-4, the J gene TRBJ2-5; D is perhaps TRBD1 or TRBD2 (6 bases each). The CDR3 contains 17 residues. With 5 bases removed from V and 5 bases from J, the gap between germline ends came to 24 bases. The CDR3 loop is CASSETSQGTMGETQYF. CDR3 sequence (DNA): TGTGCCAGCAGTGAGACTAGTCAGGGGACGATGGGGGAGACCCAGTACTTC.

This clonotype was observed a few times. Given a much more abundant clone one base away, this may be a read error. The chain links TRBV29-1 to TRBJ2-7; 8 bases are a match to TRBD1. Per the germline V gene, CDR1 is SQVTM and CDR2 is ANQGSEA. This CDR3 is built from 14 residues. V was clipped by 7 bases and J by 6 bases; unmatched bases: 14. The CDR3 region has the DNA TGCAGCGCATGGGACAGGAGGAGGTCGAGCGAGCAGTACTTC. Translation: CSAWDRRRSSEQYF.

This clonotype has a handful of counts. This sequence may be a read error, since a much larger clone differs from it by one base. The CDR3: CVSSSSDRINEKLFF. The CDR3 nucleotides are TGTGTCAGCAGCTCATCGGACAGGATAAATGAAAAACTGTTTTTT. The chain employs TRBV12-3 or TRBV12-4 and TRBJ1-4; 7 nucleotides align to TRBD1. The CDR3 consists of 15 residues.

The gene calls are TRBV6-5 and TRBJ1-1, with unresolved D. CDR3 length: 14 amino acids. V lost 6 bases and J 3 bases, leaving 14 bases between the germline ends. Germline CDR1 and CDR2: MNHEY and SVGAGI. The CDR3 sequence: CASRNSWRDTEAFF. The CDR3 region has the DNA TGTGCCAGCAGGAACTCCTGGAGGGACACTGAAGCTTTCTTT.